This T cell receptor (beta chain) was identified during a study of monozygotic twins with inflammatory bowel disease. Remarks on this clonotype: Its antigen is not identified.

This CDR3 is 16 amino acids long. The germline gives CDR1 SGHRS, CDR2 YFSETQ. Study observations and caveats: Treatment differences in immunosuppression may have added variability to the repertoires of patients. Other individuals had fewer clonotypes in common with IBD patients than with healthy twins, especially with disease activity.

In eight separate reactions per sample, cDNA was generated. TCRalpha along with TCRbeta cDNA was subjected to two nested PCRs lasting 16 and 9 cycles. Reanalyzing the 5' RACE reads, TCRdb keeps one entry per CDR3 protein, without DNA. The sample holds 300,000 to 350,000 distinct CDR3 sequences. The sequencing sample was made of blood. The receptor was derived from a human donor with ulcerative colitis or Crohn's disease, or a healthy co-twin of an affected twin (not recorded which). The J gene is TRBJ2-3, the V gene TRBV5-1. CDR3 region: CASSLPTQAESDTQYF. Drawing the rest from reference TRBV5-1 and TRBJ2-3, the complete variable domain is KAGVTQTPRYLIKTRGQQVTLSCSPISGHRSVSWYQQTPGQGLQFLFEYFSETQRNKGNFPGRFSGRQFSNSRSEMNVSTLELGDSALYLCASSLPTQAESDTQYFGPGTRLTVL.